These 24 T cell receptor beta chains originate from one sample sequenced in a study of T cell repertoires and HLA-DP antigens. For these TCRs, the target antigens are not known. TCRdb's table, derived via immunoSEQ multiplex PCR, lists solely in-frame clones and lacks some. The sample records tens of thousands of clones, about 80% being singletons. Sequenced input: CD4+ T cells from PBMCs. The receptors were sampled from a man in his 60s in good health and CMV-seronegative.

The V and J genes are TRBV6-5 and TRBJ1-1; D gene uncertain. The germline V gene has CDR1 MNHEY and CDR2 SVGAGI. Trimming cost V 5 bases and J 3 bases, with 10 bases left between them. The CDR3 covers 13 residues. Written as DNA, the CDR3 is TGTGCCAGCAGTGTCCAGAGGGACACTGAAGCTTTCTTT. It translates to CASSVQRDTEAFF.

This rearrangement joins TRBV7-6 to TRBJ2-2; 7 bases match TRBD2. V trimming: 5 bases; J trimming: 3 bases; junction bases outside the gene matches: 27. This CDR3 has 22 amino acids. Germline V gene data show CDR1 as SGHVS and CDR2 as FNYEAQ. The CDR3 reads CASSPGGSGIGDTGRHTGELFF. The DNA of the CDR3 is TGTGCCAGCAGCCCGGGTGGCTCTGGGATCGGAGATACCGGGAGGCACACCGGGGAGCTGTTTTTT.

The chain employs TRBV4-3 and TRBJ1-2, with 8 bases lining up with TRBD1. Germline V gene data show CDR1 as LGHNA and CDR2 as YSLEER. The ends lost 5 bases at V and 1 base at J; junction bases unmatched: 6. The CDR3 spans 15 residues. The CDR3 DNA reads TGCGCCAGCAGCGCCCGACAGGGGAGTAACTATGGCTACACCTTC. It encodes CASSARQGSNYGYTF.

The chain links TRBV11-1 to TRBJ2-2; the match to TRBD2 covers 9 bases. The CDR3 is 14 amino acids. Per germline, CDR1 SGHAT and CDR2 FQDESV (reference sequence). V trimming: 6 bases; J trimming: 5 bases; junction bases outside the gene matches: 4. CDR3 coding DNA: TGTGCCAGCAGGAGAGCGGGAGGAACCGGGGAGCTGTTTTTT. It is translated as CASRRAGGTGELFF.

The chain employs TRBV12-5 and TRBJ1-2, with D perhaps TRBD1 (6 bases). From germline, CDR1 is LGHNT and CDR2 FRNRAP. V lost 3 bases, J lost 1 base, and 15 bases lay in between. The CDR3 is 16 amino acids. The CDR3 DNA sequence: TGTGCTAGTGGTTTACTCAACCGGGACAATAACTATGGCTACACCTTC. Amino acid sequence: CASGLLNRDNNYGYTF.

This clone showed up just a few times. This chain connects TRBV5-1 to TRBJ1-6; D gene ambiguous. The germline V gene encodes CDR1 SGHRS and CDR2 YFSETQ. This CDR3 spans 13 amino acids. V was shortened by 4 bases and J by 7 bases, with 9 bases between the two germline ends. This chain's CDR3 is CASSHEQNSPLHF. The CDR3 DNA is TGCGCCAGCAGCCACGAACAGAATTCACCCCTCCACTTT.

The gene calls are TRBV29-1 and TRBJ2-1; D perhaps matches TRBD2 (6 bases). The CDR3 has 13 residues. Looked up from germline, CDR1 is SQVTM and CDR2 is ANQGSEA. Trimming shortened V by 1 base and J by 5 bases, and 9 bases separated the two germline ends. The CDR3 region has the DNA TGCAGCGTTGAAGGATGGGGGGACAATGAGCAGTTCTTC. This encodes CSVEGWGDNEQFF.

This chain joins TRBV30 and TRBJ1-2; D uncertain. The CDR3 runs 14 residues. V was shortened by 0 bases and J by 4 bases, with 12 bases between the two germline ends. Looked up from germline, CDR1 is GTSNPN and CDR2 is SVGIG (reference sequence). CDR3 loop: CAWSVRMGGYGYTF. The CDR3 DNA follows: TGTGCCTGGAGTGTACGGATGGGAGGCTATGGCTACACCTTC. The full variable domain, completed using reference TRBV30 and TRBJ1-2, is SQTIHQWPATLVQPVGSPLSLECTVEGTSNPNLYWYRQAAGRGLQLLFYSVGIGQISSEVPQNLSASRPQDRQFILSSKKLLLSDSGFYLCAWSVRMGGYGYTFGSGTRLTVV.

V gene TRBV6-1 combines with J gene TRBJ2-1; 7 nucleotides align to TRBD2. With 7 bases clipped from V and 12 bases from J, the junction kept 12 bases outside the gene matches. There are 13 residues in the CDR3. The germline gives CDR1 MNHNS, CDR2 SASEGT. The CDR3 reads CASNEVGGSVQFF. For the CDR3, the DNA is TGTGCCAGCAACGAAGTGGGGGGGAGTGTGCAGTTCTTC.

The count of this clone is one. The CDR3 reads CASSLEAALYGYTF. The DNA of the CDR3 is TGTGCCAGCAGCTTAGAGGCAGCCCTCTATGGCTACACCTTC. V usage is TRBV7-2 and J usage is TRBJ1-2; D uncertain. The CDR3 has 14 residues. CDR1 and CDR2 (germline): SGHTA, FQGNSA. Trimming stripped 1 base from V and 4 bases from J, with 10 bases between.

A few counts support this clone. This chain connects TRBV29-1 to TRBJ1-2, with D possibly matching TRBD1 (6 bases). Deletions cut 7 bases from V and 0 bases from J, with 15 bases between. From germline, CDR1 is SQVTM and CDR2 ANQGSEA. The CDR3 sequence is 14 residues long. CDR3 bases: TGCAGCGCTGGACAGAGAAACTCTAACTATGGCTACACCTTC. Protein sequence: CSAGQRNSNYGYTF. The whole variable domain, filled in from reference TRBV29-1 and TRBJ1-2, reads SAVISQKPSRDICQRGTSLTIQCQVDSQVTMMFWYRQQPGQSLTLIATANQGSEATYESGFVIDKFPISRPNLTFSTLTVSNMSPEDSSIYLCSAGQRNSNYGYTFGSGTRLTVV.

This clone was counted a single time. The chain has TRBV29-1 and TRBJ1-1; no firm D call. The CDR3 spans 14 residues. Germline CDR1 reads SQVTM; CDR2 reads ANQGSEA. V was pared by 0 bases and J by 4 bases, with 12 bases between. The CDR3 coding sequence is TGCAGCGTTGAAGAAGTCCCCCCGGCCACTGAAGCTTTCTTT. Translating gives CSVEEVPPATEAFF. Based on the CDR3 plus reference TRBV29-1 and TRBJ1-1, the full variable domain is SAVISQKPSRDICQRGTSLTIQCQVDSQVTMMFWYRQQPGQSLTLIATANQGSEATYESGFVIDKFPISRPNLTFSTLTVSNMSPEDSSIYLCSVEEVPPATEAFFGQGTRLTVV.

The chain recombines TRBV15 with TRBJ2-7, with D perhaps TRBD1 (8 bases). The V end was cut by 0 bases, the J end by 2 bases, with 11 bases between. The CDR3 totals 15 residues. Germline V CDR1 and CDR2: LNHNV, YYDKDF (reference sequence). The chain's CDR3 is CATSRDTGGAYEQYV. For the CDR3, the DNA is TGTGCCACCAGCAGAGATACAGGGGGGGCCTACGAGCAGTACGTC.

J is TRBJ2-5 and V is TRBV19; 7 bases are shared with TRBD1. The length of the CDR3 is 16 residues. Germline V CDR1 and CDR2: LNHDA, SQIVND (reference sequence). V shed 5 bases, J shed 0 bases, and the junction held 9 bases outside the gene matches. This chain's CDR3 is CASSLGTVPYQETQYF. The CDR3 bases are TGTGCCAGTAGTCTGGGGACAGTCCCGTACCAAGAGACCCAGTACTTC.

The V call is TRBV10-3, the J call TRBJ1-6, with 7 bases that match TRBD1. Germline CDR1 ENHRY, CDR2 SYGVKD. J was trimmed by 8 bases and V by 3 bases; bases with no gene match: 7. This CDR3 has 15 residues. The chain's CDR3 is CAISELGDRDSPLHF. DNA of the CDR3: TGTGCCATCAGTGAACTCGGGGACAGAGATTCACCCCTCCACTTT.

This clone was counted a single time. V and J are TRBV30 and TRBJ2-3; TRBD1 agrees at 7 bases. The CDR3 consists of 15 residues. V shed 0 bases, J shed 3 bases, and the junction held 6 bases outside the gene matches. The germline V gene has CDR1 GTSNPN and CDR2 SVGIG (reference sequence). CDR3 protein: CAWSVRGRGTDTQYF. Written as DNA, the CDR3 is TGTGCCTGGAGTGTACGGGGCAGGGGGACAGATACGCAGTATTTT.

The rearrangement links TRBV30 to TRBJ1-3, with unresolved D. The CDR3 extends over 14 amino acids. Trimming pared 2 bases from V and 0 bases from J, leaving 8 bases between. CDR1 is GTSNPN and CDR2 is SVGIG in the germline V gene (reference sequence). The CDR3 sequence is CAWSTLSSGNTIYF. As DNA, the CDR3 is TGTGCCTGGAGTACCCTAAGCTCTGGAAACACCATATATTTT.

This clone is deemed medium-sized. V and J are TRBV7-2 and TRBJ1-2; perhaps TRBD1 as D (6 bases). Trimming shortened V by 4 bases and J by 4 bases, and 10 bases separated the two germline ends. The germline V gene encodes CDR1 SGHTA and CDR2 FQGNSA. CDR3 length: 13 amino acids. CDR3 region: CASSSGEGYGYTF. DNA of the CDR3: TGTGCCAGCAGCTCAGGGGAAGGCTATGGCTACACCTTC. The whole variable domain, remainder taken from reference TRBV7-2 and TRBJ1-2, is GAGVSQSPSNKVTEKGKDVELRCDPISGHTALYWYRQSLGQGLEFLIYFQGNSAPDKSGLPSDRFSAERTGGSVSTLTIQRTQQEDSAVYLCASSSGEGYGYTFGSGTRLTVV.

The chain joins TRBV10-3 to TRBJ2-7, with 10 bases identical to TRBD1. Germline CDR1 and CDR2: ENHRY and SYGVKD. Unmatched junction bases numbered 9, after V lost 10 bases and J lost 0 bases. The CDR3 consists of 15 residues. The CDR3 coding sequence is TGTGCCACCCGACAGGGGGCGGCTAGCTCCTACGAGCAGTACGTC. Protein: CATRQGAASSYEQYV.

V gene TRBV7-9 combines with J gene TRBJ2-1, with 8 positions matching TRBD1. There are 16 residues in the CDR3. Germline CDR1 SEHNR, CDR2 FQNEAQ (reference sequence). V dropped 5 bases and J dropped 3; count of bases not matched to a gene: 9. CDR3 in amino acids: CASSDRGQVFYNEQFF. CDR3 coding DNA: TGTGCCAGCAGCGATAGGGGACAGGTTTTCTACAATGAGCAGTTCTTC.

This clone has a handful of counts. V is TRBV5-4 and J is TRBJ2-7; D is undetermined. Per the germline V gene, CDR1 is SGHNT and CDR2 is YYREEE (reference sequence). CDR3 size: 13 residues. V was pared by 2 bases and J by 7 bases, with 13 bases between. The CDR3 DNA is TGTGCCAGCAGCTTCCCGGACGCGTGGGAGCAGTACTTC. Protein product: CASSFPDAWEQYF.

The rearrangement uses TRBV19 and TRBJ1-2; TRBD1 might be the D (6 bases). This CDR3 region has 15 residues. Trimming took off 4 bases at V and 4 bases at J, with 16 bases between the two ends. Germline loops: CDR1 LNHDA, CDR2 SQIVND (reference sequence). CDR3 coding DNA: TGTGCCAGTAGTACCTCCGGGACAAGTTCCTATGGCTACACCTTC. It encodes CASSTSGTSSYGYTF.

The rearrangement links TRBV5-8 to TRBJ1-4, with 7 nucleotides matching TRBD1. V was clipped by 9 bases and J by 3 bases; unmatched bases: 8. CDR3 length equals 14 residues. Germline V gene sequence: CDR1 SGHTS, CDR2 YDEGEE. The CDR3 DNA is TGTGCCACCCCCACTGGGACAGCTAATGAAAAACTGTTTTTT. This sequence encodes CATPTGTANEKLFF.

This chain uses TRBV5-1 with TRBJ1-2; a weak D match, TRBD1 (5 bases). There are 15 residues in the CDR3. V dropped 0 bases and J dropped 5 bases, with 14 bases sitting between them. The germline V gene has CDR1 SGHRS and CDR2 YFSETQ. CDR3 sequence (DNA): TGCGCCAGCAGCTTGGAGGGACCGGGGGTGTATGGCTACACCTTC. It translates to CASSLEGPGVYGYTF.